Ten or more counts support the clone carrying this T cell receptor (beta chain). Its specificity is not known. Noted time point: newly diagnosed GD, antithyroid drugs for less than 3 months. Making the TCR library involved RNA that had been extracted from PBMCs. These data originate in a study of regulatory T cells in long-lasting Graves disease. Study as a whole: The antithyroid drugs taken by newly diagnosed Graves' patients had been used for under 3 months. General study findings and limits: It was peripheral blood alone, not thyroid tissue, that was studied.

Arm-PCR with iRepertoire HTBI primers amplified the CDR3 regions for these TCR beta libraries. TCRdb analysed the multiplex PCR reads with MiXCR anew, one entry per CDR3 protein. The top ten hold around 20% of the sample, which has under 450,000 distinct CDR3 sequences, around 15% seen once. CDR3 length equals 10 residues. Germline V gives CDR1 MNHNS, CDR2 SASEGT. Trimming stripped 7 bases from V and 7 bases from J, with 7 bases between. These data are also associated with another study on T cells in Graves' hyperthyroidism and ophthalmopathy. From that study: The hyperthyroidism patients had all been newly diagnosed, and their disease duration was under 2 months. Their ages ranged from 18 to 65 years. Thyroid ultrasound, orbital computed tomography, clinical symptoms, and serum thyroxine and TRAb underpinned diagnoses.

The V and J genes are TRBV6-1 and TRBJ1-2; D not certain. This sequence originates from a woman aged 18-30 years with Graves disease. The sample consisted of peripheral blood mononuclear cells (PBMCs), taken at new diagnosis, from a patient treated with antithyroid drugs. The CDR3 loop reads CASKLGGYTF. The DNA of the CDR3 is TGTGCCAGCAAGCTCGGTGGCTACACCTTC.